This paragraph covers one T cell receptor (beta chain) sequence. This receptor's antigen is unknown. Base qualities are not recorded, but no much larger clone differs from it by a single base. The cohort comprised fewer than 750 healthy bone marrow donors. Cohort members were all nominally healthy when sampled, although unrecorded immune exposures were likely present. The donor was CMV seronegative and belonged to the group of 352 seronegative cohort members. Each donor provided a peripheral blood sample, and peripheral blood mononuclear cells were used for TCR beta sequencing. The Qiagen DNeasy Blood Extraction Kit was used to extract genomic DNA from the blood cell samples. V gives up 5 bases and J gives up 1 base, and the segment between their germline ends measures 17 bases. The germline V gene provides CDR1 MRHNA and CDR2 SNTAGT. The CDR3, from cysteine to phenylalanine, totals 16 residues. Only the CDR3 portion is preserved as DNA: 48 bases, with reading frame beginning at the first base.

This record belongs to a study of cytomegalovirus exposure and HLA in healthy donors (TCRdb year 2017). About the investigation overall: An earlier analysis of several hundred of the donors reported about 290 Gb of sequence data and some 100 million unique TCR beta sequences from approximately 180 million T cells. High-throughput TCR immunosequencing, statistical association of individual TCRs with disease status, and machine learning were combined to predict cytomegalovirus infection status. The later analysis used no new phenotypic data to find candidate immune exposures, relying instead on TCR beta sequences and their occurrence across donors. Both class I and class II loci were covered by HLA typing, at four-digit resolution. The T cell repertoires of several hundred subjects were profiled by immunosequencing and related to cytomegalovirus serostatus. In a later analysis, previously published TCR beta repertoires from fewer than 750 donors were re-analyzed and high-resolution HLA genotyping was added so that TCR occurrence patterns could be studied. An earlier analysis of about 620 of the donors applied high-throughput TCR beta sequencing to assess whether each TCR beta V gene segment acted as functional or pseudogenic. Typing coverage varied by locus: roughly 620-640 donors for A, B, C, DRB1 and DQB1; approximately 520 for DQA1; nearly 610 for DPA1; approximately 450 for DPB1. The genetic ancestry cluster associated with self-reported Caucasian donors included about 81% of the approximately 410 genotyped donors. Besides the first cohort of 666 subjects, a separate validation cohort made up of roughly 130 different subjects was used. All discovery cohort repertoires had been generated on a single sequencing platform. An early release covering roughly 600 HLA-typed donors comprised approximately 300 gigabases of sequencing data and around 80 million unique TCR sequences. Genome-wide SNP genotypes for about three fifths of the roughly 700 donors were used in a later genetic analysis, which treated that subset as a discovery cohort. On average, around 230,000 unique TCR beta nucleotide sequences were sequenced per donor among more than 350 genotyped donors of the cohort, with roughly 18% of those sequences being non-productive. The aim of the study was to test whether cataloging public T cell receptors could identify signatures of past pathogen exposure. Four or five DR-DQ haplotypes were handled as single units for association and clustering, since linkage in the cohort was strong. Alongside the repertoire data, information on donor age, sex, ethnicity and CMV serostatus was compiled.

Here is what the overall study found, with its caveats: According to a later genetic analysis, donors in an Asian-associated ancestry cluster had fewer N-insertions in productive TCRs than the roughly 700-donor mean. The classifier was reported to diagnose cytomegalovirus status with high specificity and sensitivity in both the original and validation cohorts. Assigning TCR associations to individual alleles was difficult when HLA alleles, especially DR and DQ, strongly co-occurred. In vitro tests confirmed that three of the cytomegalovirus-associated TCR beta chains recognize cytomegalovirus antigens. A cluster of highly shared sequence variants was judged likely to be a technical artifact of the sequencing pipeline. According to a later analysis, most CMV-associated TCR beta chains appeared to be HLA-restricted, and the HLA associations seemed to be driven largely by CMV exposure. CMV serostatus was the only immune exposure information available for the cohort. This cohort had only TCR beta chains sequenced, and the lack of alpha or paired-chain data limited which features could be detected. Most TCR sequences were observed very rarely across donors, whereas some public TCRs were present in many individuals. According to a later analysis, parvovirus B19, influenza, CMV and Epstein-Barr virus appeared linked to several top co-occurrence clusters. The study gave a list of 150 to 200 TCR beta chains associated with cytomegalovirus. It was suggested by the authors that the approach could potentially be generalized to other disease states and immunological phenotypes. Broadly in line with IMGT annotations, most TCR beta V segments showed up in productive rearrangements about 87% or about 30% of the time in an earlier analysis of 450 to 600 of the donors. HLA typing was unavailable for some donors at each locus, so association tests used only the typed subset. The earlier analysis of approximately 590 of the donors excluded roughly 17 rarely observed V segments, including chromosome 9 orphons, because counts were too low. Linkage disequilibrium might explain the correlated functional status among segregating V segments, but an unknown experimental factor could not be excluded. In a later analysis, the rate of TCR association differed among HLA loci, with DRB1 alleles having the most associated TCRs and HLA-C alleles having the fewest. In a later analysis, HLA-associated TCR beta chains showed more clonal expansion and lower generation probabilities than non-associated chains that were equally common. Presence/absence analyses assumed roughly uniform sequencing depth across donors, an assumption that may not hold. In a later analysis, around 15,000 TCR beta sequences were associated with specific HLA alleles at a false discovery rate of 0.05. A further reported finding was that TCR beta sequences accurately predicted the HLA-A and HLA-B alleles for most subjects in the first cohort. Because the 87-base-pair reads could not distinguish some IMGT-functional V segments, including TRBV6-2 and TRBV6-3, those segments were excluded. An association between a missense DCLRE1C variant and V-gene and J-gene trimming of TCR beta chains was found in a later genetic analysis and replicated in an independent cohort.

Libraries were made using the immunoSEQ multiplex PCR assay. The multiplex PCR relied on a mix of 60 forward primers for TCR Vbeta segments and 13 reverse primers for TCR Jbeta segments. Amplification of the CDR3 region of rearranged TCR beta genes was performed with a multiplex PCR assay on genomic DNA. On the Illumina HiSeq System, the amplified TCR beta libraries were sequenced as 87-base-pair reads. The authors' analysis ran thus. A later analysis counted some 74 million unique TCR beta chains across the 550 to 800 repertoires, and roughly 11 million of these chains were shared by at least two donors. A nearest-neighbor algorithm error-corrected the raw reads and collapsed the reads into unique sequences, merging closely related sequences to remove PCR and sequencing errors. V, D and J gene segments were assigned by aligning CDR3 sequences to IMGT reference sequences. For a sequence to be retained, at least a six-nucleotide match to both a V gene segment and a J gene segment was required. Rearrangements were classified as productive when the CDR3 lacked stop codons and remained in frame with V and J, and all other rearrangements were classified as non-productive. CDR3 was defined according to IMGT convention as the region running from the second conserved V-encoded cysteine to the conserved J-encoded phenylalanine. The earlier analysis of about 500 of the donors excluded sequences that lacked an unambiguous match to a single V gene segment. An earlier analysis of 587 of the donors called V segments functional above 56.7% productive rearrangements and segregating when the between-donor standard deviation exceeded 5%. A statistical classification framework was built for diagnosing cytomegalovirus status from the catalog of TCR beta chain sequences. V and J gene assignment, in a later analysis, came from comparing TCR nucleotide sequences with IMGT/GENE-DB human TR gene sequences. Using the TCRdist pipeline, a later analysis assigned CDR3 sequences along with most-parsimonious VDJ recombination scenarios. In a later analysis, each TCR beta chain was defined by its CDR3 amino acid sequence together with its V-gene family, and reads without a unique V-gene family were excluded. To address suspected cross-contamination and a sequencing artifact, a later analysis removed approximately 600 highly shared, low-generation-probability nucleotide sequences. A later analysis calculated a clonal expansion index for each public chain from normalized within-repertoire ranks of inferred template counts. In a later analysis, generation probabilities were computed using a VDJ recombination model fitted to out-of-frame rearrangements, and the results were checked against IGoR. A later analysis scored TCR-TCR, TCR-HLA and TCR-CMV co-occurrence with hypergeometric tests, applying a repertoire-size bias correction to TCR pairs. False discovery rates were estimated in a later analysis by permuting HLA or CMV assignments 20 times. In a later analysis, co-occurring TCRs were grouped with DBSCAN, and TCRdist sequence similarity was added when clustering was performed within HLA-allele-positive subsets. For co-occurrence clustering, repertoires with fewer than 30,000 or more than 120,000 public chains were excluded, along with about five repertoires with anomalous nucleotide sharing. In TCRdb, the immuneACCESS table is reduced to in-frame sequences with V and J assigned. These tables do not hold every clone; where another copy was compared, an unresolved V gene accounts for under half, and the others remain unexplained. The V and J calls and clone size were taken over from that table, and D and trimming were inferred from the DNA. This sample lists roughly 73,000 clones; about 75% were detected once. 12% of the sample rests with the top ten.

Specimen: PBMCs. This TCR was recovered from a man aged 65-85 years in good health and CMV-seronegative. Recombination linked TRBV6-4 to TRBJ1-1; TRBD1 is possibly the D segment (5 matching bases). The sequenced DNA: TGTGCCAGCAGTTCCACCGCAGGGTCGTCGAACACTGAAGCTTTCTTT. Its coded protein is CASSSTAGSSNTEAFF.